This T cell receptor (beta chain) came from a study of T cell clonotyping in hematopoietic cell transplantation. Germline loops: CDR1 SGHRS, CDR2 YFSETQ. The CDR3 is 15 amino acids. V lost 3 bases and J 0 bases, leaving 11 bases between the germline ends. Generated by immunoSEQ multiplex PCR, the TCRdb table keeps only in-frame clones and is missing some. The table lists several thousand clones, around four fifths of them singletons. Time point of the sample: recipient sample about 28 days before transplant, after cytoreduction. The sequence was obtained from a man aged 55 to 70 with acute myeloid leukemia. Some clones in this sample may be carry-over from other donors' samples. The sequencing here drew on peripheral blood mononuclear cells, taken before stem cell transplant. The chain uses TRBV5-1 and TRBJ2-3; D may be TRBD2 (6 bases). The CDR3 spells CASSSAGTSTDTQYF. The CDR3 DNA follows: TGCGCCAGCAGCTCCGCAGGGACTAGCACAGATACGCAGTATTTT.